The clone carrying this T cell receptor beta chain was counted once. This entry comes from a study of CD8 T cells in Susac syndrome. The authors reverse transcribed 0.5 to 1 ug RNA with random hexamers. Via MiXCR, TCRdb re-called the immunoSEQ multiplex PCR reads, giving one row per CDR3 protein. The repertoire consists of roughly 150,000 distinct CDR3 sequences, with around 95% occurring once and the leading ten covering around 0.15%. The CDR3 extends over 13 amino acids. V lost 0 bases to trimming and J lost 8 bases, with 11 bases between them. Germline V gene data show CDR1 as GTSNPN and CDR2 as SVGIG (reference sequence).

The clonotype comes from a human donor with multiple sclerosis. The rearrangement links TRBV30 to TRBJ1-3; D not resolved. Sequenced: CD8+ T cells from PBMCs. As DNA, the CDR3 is TGTGCCTGGAGTGTTACATATCGAGACACCATATATTTT. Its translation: CAWSVTYRDTIYF.